This entry is about one TCR beta chain. Its antigen is as yet unknown. This specimen belongs to a study of OX40 agonist ivuxolimab in advanced cancers. Study-wide points: CD8+ T cells (on average) carried more expanded clones than CD4+ T cells. Dosing at 0.1 to 3.0 mg/kg was accompanied by clonal expansion of CD4+ and CD8+ blood T cells by week 6.

Measured with immunoSEQ multiplex PCR; TCRdb has only the in-frame clones, and not every one. The repertoire has 90,000 to 100,000 clones, about 91% of them found once; the top ten carry approximately 0.36%. Blood sampling was done at baseline, cycle 4 day 1, and cycle 7 day 1. The CDR3 has 15 amino acids. Germline V lookup: CDR1 SEHNR, CDR2 FQNEAQ (reference sequence). Losses at the gene ends were 5 bases for V and 0 bases for J; bases not matched to a gene: 5. The chain links TRBV7-9 to TRBJ1-1, with 8 nucleotides matching TRBD1. This receptor was obtained from an adult with an advanced solid tumor such as melanoma, head and neck, liver or kidney cancer. This sample comprised CD4+ or CD8+ T cells sorted from blood, obtained in a trial of the OX40 agonist ivuxolimab. The CDR3 nucleotides read TGTGCCAGCAGCGCGAGACAGGGGATGAACACTGAAGCTTTCTTT. As protein: CASSARQGMNTEAFF.